This entry lists 26 T cell receptor beta chains sequenced from one sample in a study of blood T cell repertoires in COVID-19. The repertoire was sequenced with immunoSEQ multiplex PCR; TCRdb's copy has only in-frame clones and lacks some. The sample lists about 25,000 clones, roughly 89% seen once, with roughly 9% in the top ten. The sequencing sample was made of peripheral blood. These receptors all come from a human donor with active COVID-19. The donor label of this sample is uncertain.

The chain uses TRBV7-9 and TRBJ2-1; D call uncertain. Germline CDR1 and CDR2: SEHNR and FQNEAQ (reference sequence). The CDR3 totals 14 residues. The ends were cut back, 4 bases at V and 1 base at J, with 8 bases in the middle. The CDR3 sequence: CASSSDFSYNEQFF. The CDR3 DNA reads as TGTGCCAGCAGCTCAGATTTTTCCTACAATGAGCAGTTCTTC.

V usage is TRBV7-6 and J usage is TRBJ2-7; D call uncertain. Germline V gene data show CDR1 as SGHVS and CDR2 as FNYEAQ. The V end lost 5 bases, the J end lost 4 bases, and 12 bases lay between the germline ends. The CDR3 length is 13 residues. CDR3 bases: TGTGCCAGCAGCCCCGAGGTCGGTTACGAGCAGTACTTC. Its protein product is CASSPEVGYEQYF.

The V call is TRBV5-1, the J call TRBJ2-2; 11 nucleotides agree with TRBD2. The V segment lost 1 base and the J segment 5 bases; nucleotides outside the gene matches: 10. The CDR3 runs to 18 residues. Germline CDR1 is SGHRS and CDR2 is YFSETQ. Here the CDR3 reads CASSLMLAGGPVTGELFF. The CDR3 nucleotides are TGCGCCAGCAGCTTGATGTTAGCGGGAGGGCCAGTTACCGGGGAGCTGTTTTTT.

The chain uses TRBV5-6 and TRBJ2-3; D ambiguous. There are 14 residues in the CDR3. The ends were cut back, 2 bases at V and 1 base at J, with 8 bases in the middle. Germline V gene sequence: CDR1 SGHDT, CDR2 YYEEEE. CDR3 protein: CASSLPLGTDTQYF. The CDR3 bases are TGTGCCAGCAGCTTACCCCTAGGCACAGATACGCAGTATTTT. Full variable domain (rest looked up from reference TRBV5-6 and TRBJ2-3): DAGVTQSPTHLIKTRGQQVTLRCSPKSGHDTVSWYQQALGQGPQFIFQYYEEEERQRGNFPDRFSGHQFPNYSSELNVNALLLGDSALYLCASSLPLGTDTQYFGPGTRLTVL.

V gene TRBV12-2 combines with J gene TRBJ2-6; the listed D gene, TRBD2, was not tested against the DNA. TRBV12-2 is designated a pseudogene. The CDR3 length is 17 residues. For the CDR3, the DNA is TGTGCAAGTCGCTTCCGACTGGGGAGATCTGGGGCCAACGTCCTGACTTTC. It translates to CASRFRLGRSGANVLTF.

This rearrangement joins TRBV4-1 to TRBJ2-3, with D possibly TRBD2 on 6 matching bases. Germline loops: CDR1 MGHRA, CDR2 YSYEKL. V gave up 3 bases and J gave up 4 bases, with 11 bases separating them. This CDR3 spans 14 amino acids. CDR3 sequence (DNA): TGCGCCAGCAGCCAGGAGGGCTCGTCAGATACGCAGTATTTT. Encoded protein: CASSQEGSSDTQYF.

The rearrangement uses TRBV9 and TRBJ2-3, with D unclear. V was pared by 0 bases and J by 2 bases, with 10 bases between. Germline V lookup: CDR1 SGDLS, CDR2 YYNGEE. The CDR3 runs 15 residues. The CDR3 here is CASSVANGFTDTQYF. In DNA, the CDR3 is TGTGCCAGCAGCGTAGCGAACGGGTTCACAGATACGCAGTATTTT.

The J gene is TRBJ1-5, the V gene TRBV15; maybe TRBD1 (5 bases). This CDR3 has 14 amino acids. Trimming removed 2 bases at V and 7 bases at J, with 12 bases between. Germline V CDR1 and CDR2: LNHNV, YYDKDF (reference sequence). The CDR3 region has the DNA TGTGCCACCAGCAGAACTCAAGGGGCCCAGCCCCAGCATTTT. It yields the protein CATSRTQGAQPQHF.

This clone was seen just once. The chain joins TRBV6-5 to TRBJ2-3; D remains ambiguous. This CDR3 spans 13 amino acids. Germline loops: CDR1 MNHEY, CDR2 SVGAGI. Between the trimmed V and J ends, which lost 8 bases and 1 base, there was a span of 10 bases. This CDR3 reads CASCRRGTDTQYF. DNA of the CDR3: TGTGCCAGCTGTCGGAGAGGCACAGATACGCAGTATTTT.

This sequence joins TRBV6-5 and TRBJ1-4; D is undetermined. The CDR3 consists of 15 residues. Trimming shortened V by 6 bases and J by 0 bases, and 11 bases separated the two germline ends. CDR1 MNHEY and CDR2 SVGAGI come from the germline V gene. CDR3 sequence reads: CASRARPATNEKLFF. Here the CDR3 DNA reads TGTGCCAGCAGAGCCCGTCCGGCAACTAATGAAAAACTGTTTTTT.

This chain joins TRBV11-2 and TRBJ2-1; perhaps TRBD1 as D (6 bases). This CDR3 region has 15 residues. CDR1 and CDR2 from the germline V gene are SGHAT and FQNNGV. The V and J ends lost 5 bases and 6 bases respectively, with 17 bases between them. The CDR3 DNA follows: TGTGCCAGCAGCCCTACTGCAGGGGTTGGCAATGAGCAGTTCTTC. Protein sequence: CASSPTAGVGNEQFF.

The V call is TRBV7-8, the J call TRBJ2-7; 9 bases are a match to TRBD2. CDR1 and CDR2 (germline): SGHVS, FQNEAQ. V shed 4 bases and J 2 bases; nucleotides not matched to a gene: 3. The CDR3 totals 14 residues. The CDR3, as DNA: TGTGCCAGCAGCTCTAGCGGGACCCCCTACGAGCAGTACTTC. This gives the protein CASSSSGTPYEQYF.

The chain combines TRBV11-1 with TRBJ2-7, with D perhaps TRBD2 (6 bases). The V gene lost 5 bases and the J gene lost 1 base, with 15 bases spanning the gap. From germline, CDR1 is SGHAT and CDR2 FQDESV (reference sequence). This CDR3 contains 15 residues. This chain's CDR3 is CASSPGSGESYEQYF. The CDR3 nucleotides read TGTGCCAGCAGCCCAGGGTCGGGGGAGTCCTACGAGCAGTACTTC.

The chain joins TRBV28 to TRBJ2-1; 7 positions match TRBD2. Germline assignment: CDR1 MDHEN and CDR2 SYDVKM. V dropped 7 bases and J dropped 3; count of bases not matched to a gene: 9. There are 15 residues in the CDR3. CDR3 coding DNA: TGTGCCAGCACTCTAGCGGAGGGGATCTACAATGAGCAGTTCTTC. Residues: CASTLAEGIYNEQFF. Complete variable domain (other parts from reference TRBV28 and TRBJ2-1): DVKVTQSSRYLVKRTGEKVFLECVQDMDHENMFWYRQDPGLGLRLIYFSYDVKMKEKGDIPEGYSVSREKKERFSLILESASTNQTSMYLCASTLAEGIYNEQFFGPGTRLTVL.

The V and J genes are TRBV28 and TRBJ1-3; D gene unclear. The CDR3 totals 13 residues. Germline V gene lookup returns CDR1 MDHEN and CDR2 SYDVKM. The V end was cut by 3 bases, the J end by 2 bases, with 5 bases between. DNA for the CDR3: TGTGCCAGCAGTTTCCCTACTGGAAACACCATATATTTT. Translated, it gives CASSFPTGNTIYF. The entire variable domain, with the rest obtained from reference TRBV28 and TRBJ1-3, is as follows: DVKVTQSSRYLVKRTGEKVFLECVQDMDHENMFWYRQDPGLGLRLIYFSYDVKMKEKGDIPEGYSVSREKKERFSLILESASTNQTSMYLCASSFPTGNTIYFGEGSWLTVV.

The chain couples TRBV6-5 to TRBJ2-2, with D possibly matching TRBD1 (6 bases). CDR3 size: 14 residues. Germline V gene lookup returns CDR1 MNHEY and CDR2 SVGAGI. The V end lost 6 bases, the J end lost 4 bases, and 12 bases lay between the germline ends. DNA for the CDR3: TGTGCCAGCAGGAAGGCAGGGGCCACCGGGGAGCTGTTTTTT. Its protein is CASRKAGATGELFF.

The chain links TRBV6-4 to TRBJ2-7; maybe TRBD2 (5 bases). This CDR3 is 15 amino acids long. In germline, CDR1 is MRHNA, CDR2 SNTAGT. Trimming left V 4 bases short and J 3 bases short, with 16 bases between. The CDR3 sequence: CASSAPHRDHYEQYF. CDR3 sequence (DNA): TGTGCCAGCAGTGCCCCGCACCGGGATCACTACGAGCAGTACTTC.

V gene TRBV4-1 combines with J gene TRBJ2-7; perhaps TRBD1 as D (6 bases). V lost 6 bases and J lost 5, with 14 bases in between. The CDR3 is 13 residues long. Germline values: CDR1 MGHRA, CDR2 YSYEKL. CDR3: CASSTGIGHEQYF. CDR3 sequence (DNA): TGCGCCAGCAGTACAGGGATTGGCCACGAGCAGTACTTC.

The chain carries TRBV7-5 and TRBJ2-7; the DNA was not compared with TRBD2, the D call given in the table. TRBV7-5 is described as a pseudogene. The CDR3 covers 18 residues. CDR3 DNA: TGTGCCAGAAGCTTAGTCAAGGTTTGGAGGAAGGGAGGGTGCGAGCAGTACTTC. Amino acid sequence: CARSLVKVWRKGGCEQYF.

The chain uses TRBV6-5 and TRBJ2-3; 7 nucleotides align to TRBD2. CDR1 MNHEY and CDR2 SVGAGI come from the germline V gene. The CDR3 spans 15 residues. Trimming removed 6 bases from V and 2 bases from J; junction bases left unmatched: 8. The CDR3 DNA is TGTGCCAGCAGGGGAAGCGGGGCAATCACAGATACGCAGTATTTT. Protein sequence: CASRGSGAITDTQYF.

By sample fraction, this clone is medium-sized. J is TRBJ2-1 and V is TRBV3-1 (or the pseudogene TRBV3-2), with 9 bases matching TRBD2. CDR1 and CDR2 (germline): LGHDT, YNNKEL (reference sequence). The CDR3 is 14 residues long. V lost 9 bases and J lost 5; bases outside the gene matches: 8. Written as DNA, the CDR3 is TGTGCCAGTTCGGTGACTAGCGGCAACAATGAGCAGTTCTTC. Translated: CASSVTSGNNEQFF.

This clone is classed as medium-sized. The CDR3 is CASSPMSRDEQYF. Written as DNA, the CDR3 is TGTGCCAGCAGCCCCATGAGTCGGGACGAGCAGTACTTC. The chain has TRBV5-5 and TRBJ2-7; D unclear. The CDR3 has 13 amino acids. The V gene lost 4 bases and the J gene lost 5 bases, with 13 bases spanning the gap. Germline values: CDR1 SGHKS, CDR2 YYEKEE (reference sequence). Using reference TRBV5-5 and TRBJ2-7 for the parts outside the CDR3, the full variable domain is DAGVTQSPTHLIKTRGQQVTLRCSPISGHKSVSWYQQVLGQGPQFIFQYYEKEERGRGNFPDRFSARQFPNYSSELNVNALLLGDSALYLCASSPMSRDEQYFGPGTRLTVT.

The J gene is TRBJ1-6, the V gene TRBV21-1; the D segment call TRBD1 is taken from the table without a DNA check. TRBV21-1 is a pseudogene. This CDR3 contains 21 residues. CDR3 protein: CASSILVGRGFVQSYNSPLHF. The CDR3 region has the DNA TGTGCCAGCAGCATCCTCGTAGGCAGGGGCTTTGTACAGTCCTATAATTCACCCCTCCACTTT.

The chain carries TRBV12-3 or TRBV12-4 and TRBJ2-1; TRBD1 matches 7 bases. CDR3 size: 12 residues. Trimming cost V 5 bases and J 7 bases; bases outside gene matches: 2. The CDR3 DNA is TGTGCCAGCAGTAGACAGGGAAATGAGCAGTTCTTC. Its translation: CASSRQGNEQFF.

The rearrangement links TRBV11-2 to TRBJ2-3; D might be TRBD2 (5 bases). With 8 bases removed from V and 10 bases from J, the gap between germline ends came to 19 bases. This CDR3 contains 13 residues. Looked up from germline, CDR1 is SGHAT and CDR2 is FQNNGV. The CDR3 sequence: CASGPQTSGSQYF. For the CDR3, the DNA is TGTGCCAGCGGCCCCCAAACGAGCGGATCGCAGTATTTT. Combining the CDR3 with reference TRBV11-2 and TRBJ2-3 gives the whole variable domain EAGVAQSPRYKIIEKRQSVAFWCNPISGHATLYWYQQILGQGPKLLIQFQNNGVVDDSQLPKDRFSAERLKGVDSTLKIQPAKLEDSAVYLCASGPQTSGSQYFGPGTRLTVL.

The CDR3 reads CASSPGLAGGAYEQYF. The CDR3 DNA follows: TGTGCCAGCAGCCCCGGACTAGCGGGAGGGGCCTACGAGCAGTACTTC. V and J are TRBV3-1 (or the pseudogene TRBV3-2) and TRBJ2-7; TRBD2 matches at 15 bases. Germline CDR1 LGHDT, CDR2 YNNKEL (reference sequence). The length of the CDR3 is 16 residues. Trimming cost V 4 bases and J 2 bases; bases outside gene matches: 3.